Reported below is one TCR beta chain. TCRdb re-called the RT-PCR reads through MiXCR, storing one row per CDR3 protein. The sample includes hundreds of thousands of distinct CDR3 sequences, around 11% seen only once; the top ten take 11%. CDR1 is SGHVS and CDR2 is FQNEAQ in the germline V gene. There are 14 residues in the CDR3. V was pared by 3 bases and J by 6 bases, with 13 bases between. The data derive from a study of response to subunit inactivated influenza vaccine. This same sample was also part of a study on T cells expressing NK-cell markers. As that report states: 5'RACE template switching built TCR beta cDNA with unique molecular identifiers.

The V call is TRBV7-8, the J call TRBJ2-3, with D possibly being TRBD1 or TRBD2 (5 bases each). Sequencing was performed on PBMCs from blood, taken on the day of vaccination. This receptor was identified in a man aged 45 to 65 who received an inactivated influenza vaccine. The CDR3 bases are TGTGCCAGCAGCTTGGTACAGGACTGGGATACGCAGTATTTT. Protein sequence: CASSLVQDWDTQYF.